This is a list of T cell receptor beta chains from one sample in a study of T cell repertoires in cytomegalovirus infection. MiXCR, run by TCRdb on the reads, gives a single entry per CDR3 protein. The data hold 350,000 to 500,000 distinct CDR3 sequences, with 30% to 40% observed a single time. The sample consisted of PBMCs. Receptor source: a human donor in good health (CMV status not recorded). Some clones in this sample may be carry-over from other donors' samples. The CDR3 runs from the conserved cysteine through the conserved F or W. D genes are given only for firm matches. Some rows mark clone size as missing; the rest say once, few, many or name a class of expanded clone.

J | D | length | size | V | DNA | CDR3
TRBJ2-2 | NA | 17 | few | TRBV7-6 | TGTGCCAGCAGCTCGAGCTTTATGGGAGCGAACACCGGGGAGCTGTTTTTT | CASSSSFMGANTGELFF
TRBJ1-6 | NA | 13 | NA | TRBV15 | TGTGCCACCAGCAGTGCCTACCCTACACCCCTCCACTTT | CATSSAYPTPLHF
TRBJ2-7 | NA | 11 | NA | TRBV11-2 | TGTGCCAGCAGCAAGCGTGGCGAGCAGTACTTC | CASSKRGEQYF
TRBJ2-2 | NA | 16 | NA | TRBV5-3 | TGTGCCAGCAGCTTGGGGTCTAGTGTAAACACCGGGGAGCTGTTTTTT | CASSLGSSVNTGELFF
TRBJ1-4 | NA | 11 | many | TRBV12-3/TRBV12-4 | TGTGCCAGCAGTTTAGTTGAAAAACTGTTTTTT | CASSLVEKLFF
TRBJ2-7 | NA | 13 | NA | TRBV5-6 | TGTGCCAGCAGCTCAGGTGGGGGAACTGCACTACGATTC | CASSSGGGTALRF
TRBJ1-5 | NA | 15 | NA | TRBV15 | TGTGCCACCAGCAGAGATGGAAAGGGCAATCCGCCCCAGCATTTT | CATSRDGKGNPPQHF
TRBJ2-1 | TRBD2 | 18 | few | TRBV9 | TGTGCCAGCAGCGTAGATGGAGCGGGGGCCAGCTCCTACAATGAGCAGTTCTTC | CASSVDGAGASSYNEQFF
TRBJ1-6 | NA | 15 | NA | TRBV20-1 | TGCAGTGCTAGGGTCGGGGGCCCCGGGGCTTCACCCCTCCACTTT | CSARVGGPGASPLHF
TRBJ2-3 | TRBD2 | 15 | few | TRBV6-5 | TGTGCCAGCAGCCCGGTCCCGACGGGGGGAGATACGCAGTATTTT | CASSPVPTGGDTQYF
TRBJ1-2 | TRBD1 | 15 | NA | TRBV6-2/TRBV6-3 | TGTGCCAGCAGTTACCGAGGACAGGTTCGCTATGGCTACACCTTC | CASSYRGQVRYGYTF
TRBJ2-3 | NA | 14 | NA | TRBV6-1 | TGTGCCAGCAGAAGGGCCCCTAGCACAGATACGCAGTATTTT | CASRRAPSTDTQYF
TRBJ2-7 | NA | 14 | many | TRBV4-2 | TGTGCCAGCAGCCAAGAGGCAGGAATTTACGAGCAGTACTTC | CASSQEAGIYEQYF
TRBJ1-5 | NA | 17 | once | TRBV6-1 | TGTGCCAGCAGTCATTACTCGAGGGGGAATAGCAATCAGCCCCAGCATTTT | CASSHYSRGNSNQPQHF
TRBJ1-4 | NA | 17 | many | TRBV7-8 | TGTGCCAGCAGCCCACCTCTTAGCAGGGCAACTAATGAAAAACTGTTTTTT | CASSPPLSRATNEKLFF
TRBJ2-1 | NA | 14 | many | TRBV7-2 | TGTGCCAGCAGCTTAGGTCTGAACTACAATGAGCAGTTCTTC | CASSLGLNYNEQFF
TRBJ2-7 | NA | 12 | NA | TRBV6-5 | TGTGCCAGCAGTTACTCGAGCCACGAGCAGTACTTC | CASSYSSHEQYF
TRBJ2-7 | TRBD2 | 13 | NA | TRBV6-2/TRBV6-3 | TGTGCCAGCAGCAAGACTAGCCTGGGCGAGCAGTACTTC | CASSKTSLGEQYF
TRBJ1-1 | NA | 14 | many | TRBV4-1 | TGCGCCAGCAGCCAGGAAGGGGTTCGGACTGAAGCTTTCTTT | CASSQEGVRTEAFF
TRBJ2-5 | NA | 13 | few | TRBV6-6 | TGTGCCAGCACGCTAGCGCACCAAGAGACCCAGTACTTC | CASTLAHQETQYF
TRBJ2-3 | TRBD1 | 15 | few | TRBV19 | TGTGCCAGTAGTATCCGGACAGGAAGCAAAGATACGCAGTATTTT | CASSIRTGSKDTQYF
TRBJ2-2 | TRBD2 | 16 | NA | TRBV7-9 | TGTGCCAGCAGCCCTAGCGGGGGCCTGAACACCGGGGAGCTGTTTTTT | CASSPSGGLNTGELFF
TRBJ2-7 | TRBD2 | 15 | few | TRBV28 | TGTGCCAGCAGTTTAGGCGGGGGGCCTACCTACGAGCAGTACTTC | CASSLGGGPTYEQYF
TRBJ1-6 | NA | 15 | NA | TRBV15 | TGTGCCACCCGCAGAGACCGGCCCTATAATTCACCCCTCCACTTT | CATRRDRPYNSPLHF
TRBJ2-7 | NA | 16 | few | TRBV6-2/TRBV6-3 | TGTGCCAGCAGCGATCGGGGATCAGGTAGGGGTAACGAGCAGTACTTC | CASSDRGSGRGNEQYF
TRBJ2-3 | NA | 12 | NA | TRBV7-2 | TGTGCCAGCAGGCATTCCACAGATACGCAGTATTTT | CASRHSTDTQYF
TRBJ2-7 | NA | 13 | once | TRBV6-5 | TGTGCCACCCGGGCCTCGGGGACCTACGAGCAGTACTTC | CATRASGTYEQYF
TRBJ1-1 | NA | 14 | NA | TRBV28 | TGTGCCAGCAGTATACCAGCGCAGAACACTGAAGCTTTCTTT | CASSIPAQNTEAFF
TRBJ1-1 | NA | 14 | NA | TRBV4-1 | TGCGCCAGCAGCAAGCCCCGGTGGAACACTGAAGCTTTCTTT | CASSKPRWNTEAFF
TRBJ1-2 | NA | 13 | few | TRBV12-3/TRBV12-4 | TGTGCCAGCAGTTCTATCGAGGGTACTGGCTACACCTTC | CASSSIEGTGYTF
TRBJ1-4 | NA | 16 | NA | TRBV5-1 | TGCGCCAGCAGCCAGATATCCGGGACGGGGAATGAAAAACTGTTTTTT | CASSQISGTGNEKLFF
TRBJ1-1 | TRBD1 | 17 | few | TRBV7-2 | TGTGCCAGCAGCCGAACCGGGACAGGGGCGCGGAACACTGAAGCTTTCTTT | CASSRTGTGARNTEAFF
TRBJ2-7 | NA | 15 | many | TRBV7-6 | TGTGCCAGCAGCTTAGATACGGGGATTCCCTACGAGCAGTACTTC | CASSLDTGIPYEQYF
TRBJ1-1 | NA | 14 | NA | TRBV10-2 | TGCGCCAGCAGTGTGTCTCTAAGGAGCACTGAAGCTTTCTTT | CASSVSLRSTEAFF
TRBJ1-4 | NA | 15 | NA | TRBV28 | TGTGCCAGCAGTTTAAGGAGAGGTGGCCTGGAAAAACTGTTTTTT | CASSLRRGGLEKLFF
TRBJ1-1 | NA | 16 | many | TRBV7-9 | TGTGCCAGCAGCGCCGGCATGGCCCCATTGAACACTGAAGCTTTCTTT | CASSAGMAPLNTEAFF
TRBJ1-4 | NA | 14 | many | TRBV7-6 | TGTGCCAGCAGCTTAGCGGGACTTAATGAAAAACTGTTTTTT | CASSLAGLNEKLFF
TRBJ2-7 | NA | 15 | NA | TRBV7-8 | TGTGCCAGCATCTTAGCGGGCAGGGACATCTACGAGCAGTACTTC | CASILAGRDIYEQYF
TRBJ2-2 | TRBD1 | 16 | NA | TRBV5-6 | TGTGCCAGCAGCTTTTGGGACAGGGTAGACACCGGGGAGCTGTTTTTT | CASSFWDRVDTGELFF
TRBJ2-2 | TRBD2 | 16 | many | TRBV12-3/TRBV12-4 | TGTGCCAGCAGTTTAACCTTAGCGGGGGGGCCCGGGGAGCTGTTTTTT | CASSLTLAGGPGELFF
TRBJ2-3 | TRBD1 | 16 | few | TRBV10-3 | TGTGCCATCAGTGAGCCTGGACAGGGTGGGACAGATACGCAGTATTTT | CAISEPGQGGTDTQYF
TRBJ2-7 | NA | 14 | NA | TRBV12-3/TRBV12-4 | TGTGCCAGCACCGGGCCTTCAAGCCCCTACGAGCAGTACTTC | CASTGPSSPYEQYF